Listed below are T cell receptor beta chains from one sample, sequenced in a study of cytomegalovirus exposure and HLA in healthy donors. TCRdb's table, derived via immunoSEQ multiplex PCR, lists solely in-frame clones and lacks some. The listing contains fewer than 100,000 clones. Sequencing used PBMCs. These TCRs come from a woman aged 55-69 years in good health and CMV-seronegative. The CDR3 runs from the conserved cysteine through the conserved F or W. D genes are given only for firm matches.

>-|TRBV7-7|TRBJ2-6
TGTGCTAGCAGTCAACAGGGTAGGTTCCGCTCTGGGGCCAACGTCCTGACTTTC
CASSQQGRFRSGANVLTF
>TRBD2|TRBV7-2|TRBJ2-1
TGTGCCAGCAGCACACCTAGCGGGAGGAGTCCTTACAATGAGCAGTTCTTC
CASSTPSGRSPYNEQFF
>-|TRBV7-2|TRBJ2-1
TGTGCCAGCAGCCGTCTAGCCCCTTATGAGCAGTTCTTC
CASSRLAPYEQFF
>-|TRBV5-1|TRBJ1-3
TGCGCCAGCAGCTTAGAAGGACTGGCTGGAAACACCATATATTTT
CASSLEGLAGNTIYF
>TRBD1|TRBV5-4|TRBJ1-1
TGTGCCAGCAGCTTGGGGACAGGTCCTCTCCCCAGTGAAGCTTTCTTT
CASSLGTGPLPSEAFF
>TRBD2|TRBV29-1|TRBJ2-3
TGCAGCGCAGCTGCTAGCGGTCGCACAGATACGCAGTATTTT
CSAAASGRTDTQYF
>TRBD1|TRBV27|TRBJ1-2
TGTGCCAGCAGTTCAGGGACAGGGGGTAACTATGGCTACACCTTC
CASSSGTGGNYGYTF
>TRBD2|TRBV28|TRBJ2-1
TGTGCCAGCAGTTTGTTAGCGGGCCTCTCCTACAATGAGCAGTTCTTC
CASSLLAGLSYNEQFF
>-|TRBV4-1|TRBJ2-2
TGCGCCAGCAGCCACTTGAGTAGCACCGGGGAGCTGTTTTTT
CASSHLSSTGELFF
>-|TRBV7-2|TRBJ1-3
TGTGCCAGCAGCCTAGGATTCCAGGGAAACACCATATATTTT
CASSLGFQGNTIYF
>-|TRBV19|TRBJ1-2
TGTGCCAGTAGTGCCTACGAGGAGGTCCTTTGGCCCTATGGCTACACCTTC
CASSAYEEVLWPYGYTF
>-|TRBV6-5|TRBJ1-3
TGTGCCAGCAGGGGACTCGCCCCTGGAAACACCATATATTTT
CASRGLAPGNTIYF
>-|TRBV30|TRBJ1-2
TGTGCCTGGGCCCGGGGATATAACTATGGCTACACCTTC
CAWARGYNYGYTF
>-|TRBV15|TRBJ1-5
TGTGCCACCAGCAGTGGATCGGGCAGGGCCCCTTCGGAACAGCCCCAGCATTTT
CATSSGSGRAPSEQPQHF
>-|TRBV30|TRBJ1-4
TGTGCCTGGAGTGCGGACAACCGAGGTTTAAAACTGTTTTTT
CAWSADNRGLKLFF
>-|TRBV4-1|TRBJ1-5
TGCGCCAGCAGCCAGGCCGATAGGGAGGGTCAGCCCCAGCATTTT
CASSQADREGQPQHF
>TRBD2|TRBV19|TRBJ2-7
TGTGCCAGCTCGATCGGGACTAGCGGTACTTACGAGCAGTACTTC
CASSIGTSGTYEQYF
>-|TRBV4-1|TRBJ1-1
TGCGCCAGTACCCAGGGTGGCACTGAAGCTTTCTTT
CASTQGGTEAFF
>TRBD1|TRBV6-1|TRBJ1-1
TGTGCCAGCATAGGGACAGGGCCCATGAACACTGAAGCTTTCTTT
CASIGTGPMNTEAFF
>-|TRBV6-5|TRBJ2-7
TGTGCCAGCAGCAGGGGGGACCGGGGCGAGCAGTACTTC
CASSRGDRGEQYF
>-|TRBV2|TRBJ1-5
TGTGCCAGCAGAAAAACCGACAGGAATCAGCCCCAGCATTTT
CASRKTDRNQPQHF
>-|TRBV5-1|TRBJ2-7
TGCGCCAGCAGCTTGGATAACTCCTACGAGCAGTACTTC
CASSLDNSYEQYF
>TRBD2|TRBV7-3|TRBJ2-3
TGTGCCAGCAGCTTAACTAGCGGGACAGATACGCAGTATTTT
CASSLTSGTDTQYF
>-|TRBV4-1|TRBJ2-3
TGCGCCTCCCGGCGGGAAGTGGGAGATACGCAGTATTTT
CASRREVGDTQYF
>-|TRBV18|TRBJ1-5
TGTGCCAGCTCACCACCCGCAGAACAGCCCCAGCATTTT
CASSPPAEQPQHF
>-|TRBV18|TRBJ1-1
TGTGCCAGCTCTCTTTCAGGGCCCCCTAACACTGAAGCTTTCTTT
CASSLSGPPNTEAFF
>-|TRBV11-2|TRBJ1-2
TGTGCCAGCAGCTTAGATACGGCAGGGAACTATGGCTACACCTTC
CASSLDTAGNYGYTF
>TRBD1|TRBV7-3|TRBJ2-5
TGTGCCAGCAGCTTAACGGCAGGGGGGACCCAGTACTTC
CASSLTAGGTQYF
>-|TRBV2|TRBJ1-5
TGTGCCAGCAGTGCTATGTCAGGTCCGAATCAGCCCCAGCATTTT
CASSAMSGPNQPQHF
>TRBD1|TRBV28|TRBJ2-7
TGTGCCAGCACTTCCCCCCGACAGGGCGTGAGCTCCTACGAGCAGTACTTC
CASTSPRQGVSSYEQYF
>-|TRBV18|TRBJ1-3
TGTGCCAGCTCACCAACGGGGTCTGGAAACACCATATATTTT
CASSPTGSGNTIYF
>TRBD1|TRBV5-1|TRBJ2-1
TGCGCCAGCAGCTTGGCGGGACAGTCTTACAATGAGCAGTTCTTC
CASSLAGQSYNEQFF
>TRBD1|TRBV19|TRBJ1-2
TGTGCCAGTAGTTTCGCGGAGACAGGGGCCCGTGGCTACACCTTC
CASSFAETGARGYTF
>TRBD1|TRBV7-9|TRBJ2-5
TGTGCAACAACGCAGGGGGCGGGAGAGACCCAGTACTTC
CATTQGAGETQYF
>-|TRBV7-8|TRBJ1-1
TGTGCCAGCAGCTTAGCCAGGGCTACTGAAGCTTTCTTT
CASSLARATEAFF
>TRBD2|TRBV27|TRBJ2-1
TGTGCCAGCAATGGGCCGGGACTAGCGGGGGGGGATCATGAGCAGTTCTTC
CASNGPGLAGGDHEQFF
>TRBD2|TRBV6-6|TRBJ2-7
TGTGCCAGCAGACCGGGACTAGGAGGGGTTTACGAGCAGTACTTC
CASRPGLGGVYEQYF
>TRBD1|TRBV4-3|TRBJ1-4
TGCGCCAGCAGCCAAGATGGACAGGGCCCTAATGAAAAACTGTTTTTT
CASSQDGQGPNEKLFF
>-|TRBV28|TRBJ1-2
TGTGCCAGCAACCCATTGGCGGAGGGCTACACCTTC
CASNPLAEGYTF
>TRBD2|TRBV6-4|TRBJ2-3
TGTGCCAGCAGTGAGGAAACTAGCGGGAGGCCAAATACGCAGTATTTT
CASSEETSGRPNTQYF
>-|TRBV19|TRBJ1-5
TGTGCCAGTAGTATCGAGGACAATCAGCCCCAGCATTTT
CASSIEDNQPQHF
>-|TRBV5-1|TRBJ2-2
TGCGCCAGCAGCTTGGGACACCAGAACACCGGGGAGCTGTTTTTT
CASSLGHQNTGELFF
>-|TRBV19|TRBJ1-5
TGTGCCAGTACCACAGGGATGGCGTCTCGGCCCCAGCATTTT
CASTTGMASRPQHF
>TRBD1|TRBV10-3|TRBJ2-1
TGTGCCATCAGCGAGGACAGGGAACAGCAGTTCTTC
CAISEDREQQFF
>-|TRBV5-1|TRBJ1-5
TGCGCCAGCAGCTTCCCCCGGGAGGTACAGCCCCAGCATTTT
CASSFPREVQPQHF
>-|TRBV6-5|TRBJ2-2
TGTGCCACCTTAAAATTCCCCACCGGGGAGCTGTTTTTT
CATLKFPTGELFF
>-|TRBV7-9|TRBJ1-1
TGTGCCAGCAGCTTTCAGGGTAGCACTGAAGCTTTCTTT
CASSFQGSTEAFF
>TRBD1|TRBV28|TRBJ1-1
TGTGCCAGCAGTTACAGGGGGGGGGCTTTCTTT
CASSYRGGAFF